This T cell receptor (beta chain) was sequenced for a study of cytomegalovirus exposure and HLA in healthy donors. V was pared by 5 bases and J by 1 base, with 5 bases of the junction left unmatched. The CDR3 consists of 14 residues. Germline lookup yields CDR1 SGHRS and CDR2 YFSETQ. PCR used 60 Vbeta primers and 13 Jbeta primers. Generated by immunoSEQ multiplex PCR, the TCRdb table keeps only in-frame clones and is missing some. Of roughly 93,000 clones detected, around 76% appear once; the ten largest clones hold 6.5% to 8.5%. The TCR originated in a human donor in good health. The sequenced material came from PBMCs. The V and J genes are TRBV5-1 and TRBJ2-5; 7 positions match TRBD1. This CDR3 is CASRGQPPQETQYF. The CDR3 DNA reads TGCGCCAGCAGGGGACAGCCACCCCAAGAGACCCAGTACTTC.